A selection of T cell receptor beta chains follows, all from one sample in a study of CD8 T cells in Susac syndrome. TCRdb recomputed calls from the immunoSEQ multiplex PCR reads with MiXCR, one row per CDR3 protein. The repertoire holds about 150,000 distinct CDR3 sequences, with about 95% as singletons. Sequences were obtained from CD4+ T cells from PBMCs. All receptors derive from a human donor with Susac syndrome. Both conserved end residues are part of each CDR3. Each record gives: J gene, D gene, V gene, clone size, CDR3 DNA, CDR3 protein. A D gene is named only where the DNA matches it firmly. Clone size, where shown, is once, few, many, or a class for clones that have expanded.

TRBJ2-5,NA,TRBV12-3/TRBV12-4,NA,TGTGCCAGCAGTTTAGGGGCTCAAGAGACCCAGTACTTC,CASSLGAQETQYF
TRBJ2-3,NA,TRBV28,NA,TGTGCCAGCAGTCTCCCTGCAGATACGCAGTATTTT,CASSLPADTQYF
TRBJ2-5,NA,TRBV6-1,NA,TGTGCCAGCAGCCCAAACTTGGTTGGAAATAGAGCGGCCCAGTACTTC,CASSPNLVGNRAAQYF
TRBJ2-7,NA,TRBV20-1,NA,TGCAGTGCTAGAGTTTCCCGGGACCCTTCCTACGAGCAGTACTTC,CSARVSRDPSYEQYF
TRBJ2-6,NA,TRBV19,NA,TGTGCCAGCCGAAGGGAAGCTGGGGCCAACGTCCTGACTTTC,CASRREAGANVLTF
TRBJ1-2,NA,TRBV15,NA,TGTGCCACCAGCGCCGGGACGTACTATGGCTACACCTTC,CATSAGTYYGYTF
TRBJ1-3,NA,TRBV7-2,NA,TGTGCCAGCAGCTTTACCGGGACGGCCAGCTCTGGAAACACCATATATTTT,CASSFTGTASSGNTIYF
TRBJ2-1,NA,TRBV6-2/TRBV6-3,NA,TGTGCCAGCAAAGGGACCGCTTCCTACAATGAGCAGTTCTTC,CASKGTASYNEQFF
TRBJ2-7,NA,TRBV15,NA,TGTGCCACCGGTCGGGCGGACTACGAGCAGTACTTC,CATGRADYEQYF
TRBJ2-5,NA,TRBV12-5,NA,TGTGCTAGTGGTTTCCCCCCCGGGGATGAGACCCAGTACTTC,CASGFPPGDETQYF
TRBJ2-5,NA,TRBV5-1,NA,TGCGCCAGCAGCCGGGACGGGTACCAAGAGACCCAGTACTTC,CASSRDGYQETQYF
TRBJ2-5,NA,TRBV20-1,NA,TGCAGTGTAGGGGGGCAAGAGACCCAGTACTTC,CSVGGQETQYF
TRBJ2-3,TRBD2,TRBV20-1,NA,TGCAGTGCTATCGGCGGGGGAGGGGATACGCAGTATTTT,CSAIGGGGDTQYF
TRBJ1-2,NA,TRBV15,NA,TGTGCCACCAGCAGAGCCAGGACAGCGAACTATGGCTACACCTTC,CATSRARTANYGYTF
TRBJ1-6,NA,TRBV4-2,NA,TGTGCCAGCAGCCAAGATATAAATTCACCCCTCCACTTT,CASSQDINSPLHF
TRBJ2-5,NA,TRBV24-1,NA,TGTGCCACCAGTGATTCTTCATCGGGGGCACAGACCCAGTACTTC,CATSDSSSGAQTQYF
TRBJ1-2,NA,TRBV9,once,TGTGCCAGCAGCGTAACCTGGGACTATGGCTACACCTTC,CASSVTWDYGYTF
TRBJ2-7,TRBD1,TRBV7-9,NA,TGTGCCAGCAGCCGAGAGGACAGGGGGCACGAGCAGTACTTC,CASSREDRGHEQYF
TRBJ2-1,NA,TRBV11-3,NA,TGTGCCAGCAGCTTAACCGGGGGAAACCTCAATGAGCAGTTCTTC,CASSLTGGNLNEQFF
TRBJ2-7,NA,TRBV7-9,NA,TGTGCCGGAGGGGAGGCCACCTACGAGCAGTACTTC,CAGGEATYEQYF
TRBJ1-6,NA,TRBV3-1,NA,TGTGCCAGCAGCCAAGATAAGGACAGATATAATTCACCCCTCCACTTT,CASSQDKDRYNSPLHF
TRBJ1-3,NA,TRBV7-3,NA,TGTGCCAGCAGCTTGGCGCAGGATCCTGGAAACACCATATATTTT,CASSLAQDPGNTIYF
TRBJ1-1,NA,TRBV25-1,NA,TGTGCCAGCAGTGAATTTGGCGAGACAAGTGCTTTCTTT,CASSEFGETSAFF
TRBJ2-5,TRBD1,TRBV9,few,TGTGCCAGCAGCCCCTGGACAGGGGAAGAGACCCAGTACTTC,CASSPWTGEETQYF
TRBJ2-1,NA,TRBV29-1,NA,TGCAGCGTTGGCAGGGACGATGAGCAGTTCTTC,CSVGRDDEQFF
TRBJ1-5,NA,TRBV6-5,once,TGTGCCAGCAGATTGGACTTCCATCAGCCCCAGCATTTT,CASRLDFHQPQHF
TRBJ1-4,NA,TRBV12-3/TRBV12-4,NA,TGTGCCAGCAGATCTGACGGAGGGAATGAAAAACTGTTTTTT,CASRSDGGNEKLFF
TRBJ1-3,NA,TRBV20-1,NA,TGCAGTGCCGTCGGACCCTCTGGAAACACCATATATTTT,CSAVGPSGNTIYF
TRBJ2-1,TRBD2,TRBV25-1,NA,TGTGCCAGCAGTGAATTAGCGGGGGTTTACAATGAGCAGTTCTTC,CASSELAGVYNEQFF
TRBJ2-1,TRBD2,TRBV18,NA,TGTGCCAGCTCACCCCTAGCGGGGGAGAACAATGAGCAGTTCTTC,CASSPLAGENNEQFF
TRBJ2-6,NA,TRBV12-3/TRBV12-4,NA,TGTGCCAGCAGTTTGCAGGCAGGGAACTCTGGGGCCAACGTCCTGACTTTC,CASSLQAGNSGANVLTF
TRBJ2-7,NA,TRBV4-2,NA,TGTGCCAGCAGCCAAGATAGGGCCTCCTACGAGCAGTACTTC,CASSQDRASYEQYF
TRBJ1-5,NA,TRBV25-1,NA,TGTGCCAGCCCTTGTCCCGTTGGGTATCAGCCCCAGCATTTT,CASPCPVGYQPQHF
TRBJ2-5,NA,TRBV7-2,NA,TGTGCCAGCAGAAGAGGACAGCCACCGTGGACCCAGTACTTC,CASRRGQPPWTQYF
TRBJ2-1,NA,TRBV20-1,NA,TGCAGTGCTAGCGGGGTCGGGGATGAGCAGTTCTTC,CSASGVGDEQFF
TRBJ2-1,NA,TRBV2,NA,TGTGCCAGCAGTAACCGACTAGAAGGTGAGCAGTTCTTC,CASSNRLEGEQFF
TRBJ2-7,NA,TRBV3-1,NA,TGTGCCAGCAGCCAAGTAGGAAGGGCGGGAGAGCAGTACTTC,CASSQVGRAGEQYF
TRBJ1-2,NA,TRBV2,NA,TGTGCCAGCACCGTGGGGGGATATGGCTACACCTTC,CASTVGGYGYTF
TRBJ2-5,NA,TRBV7-2,NA,TGTGCCAGCAGCCCGGGCAGGGTACAAGAGACCCAGTACTTC,CASSPGRVQETQYF
TRBJ2-7,TRBD1,TRBV5-6,once,TGTGCCAGCAGCTACACGGGACAGGGGTACGAGCAGTACTTC,CASSYTGQGYEQYF
TRBJ1-1,NA,TRBV3-1,NA,TGTGCCAGCAGCTCCCGGGACACTGAAGCTTTCTTT,CASSSRDTEAFF
TRBJ2-5,NA,TRBV29-1,NA,TGCAGCGTCGAATATCTAGTAGTGAGACAAGAGACCCAGTACTTC,CSVEYLVVRQETQYF
TRBJ1-2,TRBD1,TRBV29-1,NA,TGCAGCGTTGAGAGACGGACAGGGGAGGGCTACACCTTC,CSVERRTGEGYTF
TRBJ1-1,TRBD1,TRBV19,NA,TGTGCCAGTAGTCCATCACAGGGGAAAGACACTGAAGCTTTCTTT,CASSPSQGKDTEAFF
TRBJ2-3,NA,TRBV29-1,NA,TGCAGCGTCGCTCGAGGTTTATTGGATACGCAGTATTTT,CSVARGLLDTQYF
TRBJ1-2,TRBD1,TRBV7-2,NA,TGTGCCAGCAGCTTCGGACAGGGGGAGTATGGCTACACCTTC,CASSFGQGEYGYTF
TRBJ2-3,TRBD1,TRBV29-1,once,TGCAGCGTAAGCCAGGGGGCGCCCCGTAACACAGATACGCAGTATTTT,CSVSQGAPRNTDTQYF
TRBJ2-3,NA,TRBV3-1,few,TGTGCCAGCAGCCGTTTGGGTGGCACAGATACGCAGTATTTT,CASSRLGGTDTQYF
TRBJ1-2,TRBD1,TRBV12-5,NA,TGTGCTAGTGGTTTACACCCCACGACCGGGACAGGAGGGGGTCGAGGTGGCTACACCTTC,CASGLHPTTGTGGGRGGYTF
TRBJ1-1,NA,TRBV29-1,once,TGCAGCGCCGAAGTCGCGAACACTGAAGCTTTCTTT,CSAEVANTEAFF
TRBJ1-6,TRBD1,TRBV2,NA,TGTGCCAGCAGTCCCGGGACAGGGGGCAGGGGTAATTCACCCCTCCACTTT,CASSPGTGGRGNSPLHF
TRBJ2-3,NA,TRBV5-1,NA,TGCGCCAGCAGCTTGGACTTCGGGAACACAGATACGCAGTATTTT,CASSLDFGNTDTQYF
TRBJ1-1,NA,TRBV29-1,NA,TGCAGCGTTTCACAGACGAACACTGAAGCTTTCTTT,CSVSQTNTEAFF
TRBJ1-3,NA,TRBV9,NA,TGTGCCAGCAGCCCCTCGGACAGCGGAAACACCATATATTTT,CASSPSDSGNTIYF